What follows is one T cell receptor (beta chain) and its context. Its matching antigen is unknown. The source of the sample is a study of cytomegalovirus exposure and HLA in healthy donors. With 60 Vbeta and 13 Jbeta primers, the PCR was carried out. Produced via immunoSEQ multiplex PCR; TCRdb's table is partial and in-frame only. The sample shows some 140,000 clones, over 60% of them seen only once. The CDR3 length is 14 residues. The germline CDR1 and CDR2 sequences are SGHDT and YYEEEE. V was trimmed by 2 bases and J by 9 bases, leaving 17 bases between them. Study-level findings and limits: Later analysis suggested links between common viral pathogens and several top significant clusters. A later analysis found TCR association rates differed by HLA locus, highest for DRB1 and lowest for HLA-C. CMV serostatus was the sole immune exposure data available. Reportedly, fewer N-insertions than the approximately 680-donor mean appeared in an Asian-associated ancestry cluster in a later analysis.

This TCR came from a man aged 40-55 years in good health and CMV-seronegative. The sample was PBMCs. The gene calls are TRBV5-6 and TRBJ1-2; D not resolved. Here the CDR3 DNA reads TGTGCCAGCAGCTTCGTGGAGCCCTTAAAGAGCTACACCTTC. Protein sequence: CASSFVEPLKSYTF. Variable domain in full (rest from reference TRBV5-6 and TRBJ1-2): DAGVTQSPTHLIKTRGQQVTLRCSPKSGHDTVSWYQQALGQGPQFIFQYYEEEERQRGNFPDRFSGHQFPNYSSELNVNALLLGDSALYLCASSFVEPLKSYTFGSGTRLTVV.